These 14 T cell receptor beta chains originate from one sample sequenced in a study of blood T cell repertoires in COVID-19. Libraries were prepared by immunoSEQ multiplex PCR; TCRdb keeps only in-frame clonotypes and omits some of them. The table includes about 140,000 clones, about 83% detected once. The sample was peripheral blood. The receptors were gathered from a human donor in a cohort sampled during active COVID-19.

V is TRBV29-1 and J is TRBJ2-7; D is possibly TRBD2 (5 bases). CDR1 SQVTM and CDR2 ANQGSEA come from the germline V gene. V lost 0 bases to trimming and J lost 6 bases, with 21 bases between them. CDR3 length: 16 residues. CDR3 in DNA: TGCAGCGTTGAAGACGGGAAGGACCGTTATCCCTCCGAGCAGTACTTC. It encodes CSVEDGKDRYPSEQYF.

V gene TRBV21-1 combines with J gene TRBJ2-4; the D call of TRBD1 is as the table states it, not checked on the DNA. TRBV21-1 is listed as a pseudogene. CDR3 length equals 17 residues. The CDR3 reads CASSKGTGGRTKNIQYF. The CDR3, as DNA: TGTGCCAGCAGCAAAGGGACAGGGGGCAGGACCAAAAACATTCAGTACTTC.

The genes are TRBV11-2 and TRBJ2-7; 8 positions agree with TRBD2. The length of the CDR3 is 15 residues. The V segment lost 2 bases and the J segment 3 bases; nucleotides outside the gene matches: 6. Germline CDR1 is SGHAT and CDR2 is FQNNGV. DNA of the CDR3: TGTGCCAGCAGCTTAATTACTAGCGGATTCTACGAGCAGTACTTC. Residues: CASSLITSGFYEQYF.

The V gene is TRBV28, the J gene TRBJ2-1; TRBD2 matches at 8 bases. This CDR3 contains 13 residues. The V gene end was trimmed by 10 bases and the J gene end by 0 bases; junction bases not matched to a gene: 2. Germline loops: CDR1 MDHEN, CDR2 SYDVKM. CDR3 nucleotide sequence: TGTGCCACTAGCGGGCCCTCCTACAATGAGCAGTTCTTC. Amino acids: CATSGPSYNEQFF.

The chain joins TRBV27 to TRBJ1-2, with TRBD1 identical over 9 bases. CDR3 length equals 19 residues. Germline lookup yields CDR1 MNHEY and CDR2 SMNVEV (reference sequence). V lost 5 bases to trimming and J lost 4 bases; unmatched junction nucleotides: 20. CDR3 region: CASSRLPPWGQGFFYGYTF. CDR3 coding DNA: TGTGCCAGCAGTCGACTACCTCCGTGGGGACAGGGCTTCTTCTATGGCTACACCTTC.

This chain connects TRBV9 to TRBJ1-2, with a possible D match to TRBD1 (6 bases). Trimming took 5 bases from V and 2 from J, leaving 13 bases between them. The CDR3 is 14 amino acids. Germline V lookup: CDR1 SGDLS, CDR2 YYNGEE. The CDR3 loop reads CASSSVGANYGYTF. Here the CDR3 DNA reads TGTGCCAGCAGTAGTGTGGGGGCGAACTATGGCTACACCTTC. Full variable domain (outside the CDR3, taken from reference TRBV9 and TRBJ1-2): DSGVTQTPKHLITATGQRVTLRCSPRSGDLSVYWYQQSLDQGLQFLIQYYNGEERAKGNILERFSAQQFPDLHSELNLSSLELGDSALYFCASSSVGANYGYTFGSGTRLTVV.

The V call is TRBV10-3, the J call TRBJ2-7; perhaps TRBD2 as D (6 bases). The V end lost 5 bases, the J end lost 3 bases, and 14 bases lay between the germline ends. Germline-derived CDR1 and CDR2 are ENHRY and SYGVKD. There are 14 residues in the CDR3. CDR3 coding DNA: TGTGCCATCAGTTCAGGGACTTTGGGCTACGAGCAGTACTTC. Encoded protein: CAISSGTLGYEQYF.

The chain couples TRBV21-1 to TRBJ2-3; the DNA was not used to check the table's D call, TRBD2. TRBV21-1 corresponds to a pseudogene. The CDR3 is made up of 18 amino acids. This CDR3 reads CASSSTSGTPSSTDTQYF. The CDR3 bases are TGTGCCAGCAGCTCGACTAGCGGGACCCCATCTAGCACAGATACGCAGTATTTT.

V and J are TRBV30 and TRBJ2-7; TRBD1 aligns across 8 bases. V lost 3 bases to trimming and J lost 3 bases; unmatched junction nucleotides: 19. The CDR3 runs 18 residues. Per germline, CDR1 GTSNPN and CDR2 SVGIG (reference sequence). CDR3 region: CAWRGVRGRDRTFYEQYF. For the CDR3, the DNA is TGTGCCTGGAGAGGAGTTCGAGGCCGGGACAGGACGTTCTACGAGCAGTACTTC.

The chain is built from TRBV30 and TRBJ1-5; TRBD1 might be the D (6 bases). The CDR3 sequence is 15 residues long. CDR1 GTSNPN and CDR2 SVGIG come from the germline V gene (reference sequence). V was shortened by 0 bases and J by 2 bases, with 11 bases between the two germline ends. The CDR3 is CAWSVGGAGNQPQHF. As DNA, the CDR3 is TGTGCCTGGAGTGTAGGGGGGGCCGGCAATCAGCCCCAGCATTTT.

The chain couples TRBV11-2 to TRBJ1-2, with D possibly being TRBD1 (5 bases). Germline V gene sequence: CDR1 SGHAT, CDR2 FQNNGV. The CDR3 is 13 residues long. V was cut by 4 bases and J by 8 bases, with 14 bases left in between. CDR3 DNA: TGTGCCAGCAGCTGGTTAGCGGGGACCGGCTACACCTTC. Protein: CASSWLAGTGYTF.

CDR3: CASSLVPPGQGKDSEQYF. DNA of the CDR3: TGCGCCAGCAGCTTGGTGCCCCCGGGACAGGGGAAAGACTCTGAGCAGTACTTC. This chain connects TRBV5-1 to TRBJ2-7, with TRBD1 matching over 10 bases. J was trimmed by 7 bases and V by 0 bases; bases with no gene match: 16. The CDR3 has 18 amino acids. Per the germline V gene, CDR1 is SGHRS and CDR2 is YFSETQ.

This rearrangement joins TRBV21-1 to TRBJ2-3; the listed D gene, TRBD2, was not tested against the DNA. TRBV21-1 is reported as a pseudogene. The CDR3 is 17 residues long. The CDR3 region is CASSKAPHGGVIDTQYF. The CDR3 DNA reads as TGTGCCAGCAGCAAAGCCCCTCACGGGGGGGTTATAGATACGCAGTATTTT.

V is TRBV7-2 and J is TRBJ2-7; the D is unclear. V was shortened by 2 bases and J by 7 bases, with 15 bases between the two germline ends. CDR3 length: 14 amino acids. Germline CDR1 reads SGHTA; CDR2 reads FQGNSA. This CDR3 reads CASSLYPRAGEQYF. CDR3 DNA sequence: TGTGCCAGCAGCTTATACCCCAGAGCCGGGGAGCAGTACTTC.